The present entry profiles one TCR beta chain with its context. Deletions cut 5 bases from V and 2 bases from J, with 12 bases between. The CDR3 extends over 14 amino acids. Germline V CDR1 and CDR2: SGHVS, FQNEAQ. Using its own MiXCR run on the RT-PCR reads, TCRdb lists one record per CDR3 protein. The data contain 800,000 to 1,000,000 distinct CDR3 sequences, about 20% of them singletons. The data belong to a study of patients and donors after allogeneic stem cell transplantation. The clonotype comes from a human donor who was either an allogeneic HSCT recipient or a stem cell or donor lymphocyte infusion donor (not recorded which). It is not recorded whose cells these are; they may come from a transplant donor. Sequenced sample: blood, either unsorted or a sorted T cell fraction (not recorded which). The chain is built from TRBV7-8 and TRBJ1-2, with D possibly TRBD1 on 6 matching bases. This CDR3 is CASSKQGPNYGYTF. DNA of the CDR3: TGTGCCAGCAGCAAACAGGGACCAAACTATGGCTACACCTTC.